The 28 T cell receptor beta chains listed next were all sequenced from one sample in a study of cytomegalovirus exposure and HLA in healthy donors. PCR employed 60 Vbeta and 13 Jbeta primers. TCRdb keeps only in-frame clones here, not all; method: immunoSEQ multiplex PCR. This sample carries about 67,000 clones, around 89% of them seen once, and the ten largest clones take 9% to 13%. The sample was PBMCs. Receptor source: a woman in her twenties or thirties in good health and CMV-seropositive.

In its sample, this clone was seen once. Additional DNA sequences in this sample encode the identical CDR3. The chain employs TRBV28 and TRBJ1-4; possibly TRBD1 for D (6 bases). The CDR3 sequence is 18 residues long. CDR1 is MDHEN and CDR2 is SYDVKM in the germline V gene. Trimming took off 6 bases at V and 2 bases at J, with 22 bases between the two ends. The DNA of the CDR3 is TGTGCCAGCAGGGGTTTCGGACAGCAATCTGCGACTAATGAAAAACTGTTTTTT. Its translation is CASRGFGQQSATNEKLFF. Full variable domain (remainder filled in from reference TRBV28 and TRBJ1-4): DVKVTQSSRYLVKRTGEKVFLECVQDMDHENMFWYRQDPGLGLRLIYFSYDVKMKEKGDIPEGYSVSREKKERFSLILESASTNQTSMYLCASRGFGQQSATNEKLFFGSGTQLSVL.

This chain links TRBV7-9 with TRBJ2-7, with 12 bases lining up with TRBD2. The CDR3 spans 12 residues. The trim removed 8 bases at V and 4 bases at J, leaving 0 bases unmatched. Per the germline V gene, CDR1 is SEHNR and CDR2 is FQNEAQ (reference sequence). This CDR3 is CASGLAGYEQYF. The DNA for the CDR3 is TGTGCCAGCGGACTAGCGGGATACGAGCAGTACTTC.

This clone was observed a few times. The chain links TRBV5-8 to TRBJ2-1; 9 bases are shared with TRBD2. The CDR3 totals 16 residues. V shed 1 base and J 1 base; nucleotides not matched to a gene: 3. CDR1 SGHTS and CDR2 YDEGEE come from the germline V gene. The CDR3 DNA reads TGTGCCAGCAGCTTGTTTAGCGGGAGTTCCTACAATGAGCAGTTCTTC. Its protein is CASSLFSGSSYNEQFF.

The gene calls are TRBV27 and TRBJ1-5, with no clear D. Germline V CDR1 and CDR2: MNHEY, SMNVEV (reference sequence). The CDR3 spans 14 residues. The V end lost 3 bases, the J end lost 0 bases, and 6 bases lay between the germline ends. CDR3 residues: CASSFSDSNQPQHF. The CDR3 DNA reads TGTGCCAGCAGTTTCTCAGATAGCAATCAGCCCCAGCATTTT.

V is TRBV14 and J is TRBJ2-4; D is uncertain. The germline V gene encodes CDR1 SGHDN and CDR2 FVKESK. The CDR3 consists of 14 residues. Trimming shortened V by 5 bases and J by 3 bases, and 11 bases separated the two germline ends. The CDR3 here is CASSYDLVKNIQYF. CDR3 in DNA: TGTGCCAGCAGCTACGACCTAGTCAAAAACATTCAGTACTTC.

The chain couples TRBV7-2 to TRBJ2-2; no definite D call. CDR3 length equals 12 residues. The V and J ends lost 7 bases and 2 bases respectively, with 5 bases between them. Germline CDR1 and CDR2: SGHTA and FQGNSA. CDR3 nucleotide sequence: TGTGCCAGCACCCTCAACACCGGGGAGCTGTTTTTT. Its protein is CASTLNTGELFF.

The gene calls are TRBV5-1 and TRBJ2-3; TRBD2 agrees at 15 bases. CDR1 and CDR2 from the germline V gene are SGHRS and YFSETQ. CDR3 length: 18 residues. Germline trimming cut 4 bases from V and 2 bases from J; bases unmatched to any gene: 8. CDR3 protein: CASSAPGLAGGLTDTQYF. The CDR3 DNA reads as TGCGCCAGCAGCGCCCCGGGACTAGCGGGAGGACTCACAGATACGCAGTATTTT.

This chain links TRBV7-9 with TRBJ2-3; 11 bases are shared with TRBD2. With V trimmed by 5 bases and J by 6 bases, 16 bases remained unmatched. The CDR3 is 18 amino acids. CDR1 is SEHNR and CDR2 is FQNEAQ in the germline V gene (reference sequence). The CDR3 region is CASSPRQFSGRALDTQYF. CDR3 coding DNA: TGTGCCAGCAGCCCAAGGCAATTTAGCGGGAGGGCCCTTGATACGCAGTATTTT.

This clone was seen only once. The rearrangement joins TRBV5-1 to TRBJ1-1; 8 bases align to TRBD1. V was clipped by 8 bases and J by 4 bases; unmatched bases: 7. The CDR3 spans 13 residues. Germline assignment: CDR1 SGHRS and CDR2 YFSETQ. CDR3 residues: CASSGGAGTEAFF. The CDR3 region has the DNA TGCGCCAGTTCAGGGGGCGCGGGCACTGAAGCTTTCTTT.

This clone was seen only once. V gene TRBV5-1 combines with J gene TRBJ2-5, with a possible D match to TRBD1 (7 bases). Germline values: CDR1 SGHRS, CDR2 YFSETQ. There are 13 residues in the CDR3. V was shortened by 4 bases and J by 3 bases, with 10 bases between the two germline ends. CDR3 sequence: CASSAGQKETQYF. As DNA, the CDR3 is TGCGCCAGCAGCGCGGGACAGAAAGAGACCCAGTACTTC.

The genes are TRBV4-1 and TRBJ2-1, with 10 bases lining up with TRBD2. Trimming at V came to 6 bases and at J to 7 bases, leaving 12 bases not matched to a gene. Germline CDR1 and CDR2: MGHRA and YSYEKL. The CDR3 spans 16 residues. This CDR3 is CASSPPQREGGNEQFF. The CDR3 nucleotides are TGCGCCAGCAGTCCCCCCCAGCGGGAGGGAGGGAATGAGCAGTTCTTC.

The gene calls are TRBV6-6 and TRBJ2-3, with 7 bases that match TRBD1. V shed 6 bases and J 2 bases; nucleotides not matched to a gene: 8. Looked up from germline, CDR1 is MNHNY and CDR2 is SVGAGI (reference sequence). The CDR3 has 15 amino acids. The CDR3 here is CASRQQGRDTDTQYF. For the CDR3, the DNA is TGTGCCAGCAGACAACAGGGGAGAGACACAGATACGCAGTATTTT.

The chain couples TRBV5-1 to TRBJ2-5; 12 nucleotides line up with TRBD2. Germline V lookup: CDR1 SGHRS, CDR2 YFSETQ. There are 15 residues in the CDR3. The junction had 6 bases not matched to a gene; V was cut back by 4 bases and J by 5 bases. Here the CDR3 reads CASSKTSGSWETQYF. Written as DNA, the CDR3 is TGCGCCAGCAGCAAGACTAGCGGGAGTTGGGAGACCCAGTACTTC.

The chain joins TRBV19 to TRBJ1-2, with D tentatively TRBD1 (5 bases). Trimming left V 5 bases short and J 1 base short, with 11 bases between. The germline CDR1 and CDR2 sequences are LNHDA and SQIVND (reference sequence). The length of the CDR3 is 14 residues. The CDR3 loop is CASSLSGINYGYTF. The CDR3 coding sequence is TGTGCCAGTAGTCTGTCAGGGATTAACTATGGCTACACCTTC.

The V call is TRBV7-3, the J call TRBJ2-3, with TRBD2 matching 9 bases. The CDR3 spans 15 residues. CDR1 is SGHTA, CDR2 FQGTGA, per germline. Trimming at V came to 5 bases and at J to 2 bases, leaving 5 bases not matched to a gene. DNA of the CDR3: TGTGCCAGCAGCCTATCTAGCGGGACCACAGATACGCAGTATTTT. This codes for CASSLSSGTTDTQYF.

V and J are TRBV11-2 and TRBJ2-7; a possible D gene is TRBD1 (6 bases). Germline loops: CDR1 SGHAT, CDR2 FQNNGV. The CDR3 length is 17 residues. V was clipped by 2 bases and J by 6 bases, with 23 bases between them. CDR3 residues: CASSLLRGTSGRSEQYF. In DNA, the CDR3 is TGTGCCAGCAGCTTACTTAGGGGGACCTCTGGGCGCTCCGAGCAGTACTTC. Complete variable domain (other parts from reference TRBV11-2 and TRBJ2-7): EAGVAQSPRYKIIEKRQSVAFWCNPISGHATLYWYQQILGQGPKLLIQFQNNGVVDDSQLPKDRFSAERLKGVDSTLKIQPAKLEDSAVYLCASSLLRGTSGRSEQYFGPGTRLTVT.

The rearrangement links TRBV6-5 to TRBJ1-6, with a tentative D call TRBD1 (5 bases). The V gene's germline CDR1 is MNHEY and CDR2 SVGAGI. The V and J ends lost 8 bases and 0 bases respectively, with 11 bases between them. This CDR3 has 15 amino acids. The CDR3 nucleotides read TGTGCCAGCGGGCTACAGGCCTCCTATAATTCACCCCTCCACTTT. Its protein is CASGLQASYNSPLHF.

This chain uses TRBV12-5 with TRBJ1-1; D ambiguous. V lost 3 bases, J lost 1 base, and 9 bases lay in between. Germline V gene lookup returns CDR1 LGHNT and CDR2 FRNRAP. This CDR3 is 14 amino acids long. The CDR3 sequence: CASGLPGENTEAFF. As DNA, the CDR3 is TGTGCTAGTGGTTTACCCGGAGAGAACACTGAAGCTTTCTTT.

This chain joins TRBV29-1 and TRBJ1-5; possibly TRBD1 for D (6 bases). Trimming shortened V by 4 bases and J by 8 bases, and 12 bases separated the two germline ends. Germline values: CDR1 SQVTM, CDR2 ANQGSEA. The CDR3 runs to 12 residues. The DNA of the CDR3 is TGCAGCGTTGGGCAGGGGCTTGAGCCCCAGCATTTT. Translated, it gives CSVGQGLEPQHF.

The rearrangement uses TRBV5-4 and TRBJ2-3; D gene unclear. Germline lookup yields CDR1 SGHNT and CDR2 YYREEE (reference sequence). V was cut by 0 bases and J by 4 bases, with 12 bases left in between. The length of the CDR3 is 15 residues. The chain's CDR3 is CASSLGPSASDTQYF. The CDR3 DNA follows: TGTGCCAGCAGCTTGGGACCCAGCGCTTCAGATACGCAGTATTTT.

The rearrangement uses TRBV28 and TRBJ2-7; 10 bases match TRBD1. The V segment lost 7 bases and the J segment 5 bases; nucleotides outside the gene matches: 11. Germline loops: CDR1 MDHEN, CDR2 SYDVKM. The CDR3 totals 15 residues. The CDR3 protein is CASNRAGQGLDEQYF. In nucleotides, the CDR3 is TGTGCCAGCAACCGAGCGGGACAGGGGCTCGACGAGCAGTACTTC. The variable domain in full, with the rest retrieved from reference TRBV28 and TRBJ2-7, is DVKVTQSSRYLVKRTGEKVFLECVQDMDHENMFWYRQDPGLGLRLIYFSYDVKMKEKGDIPEGYSVSREKKERFSLILESASTNQTSMYLCASNRAGQGLDEQYFGPGTRLTVT.

This clone was counted once. The genes are TRBV9 and TRBJ1-2; possibly TRBD1 for D (5 bases). Deletions cut 4 bases from V and 1 base from J, with 14 bases between. The CDR3 contains 15 residues. Germline assignment: CDR1 SGDLS and CDR2 YYNGEE. CDR3: CASSRTQGINYGYTF. DNA for the CDR3: TGTGCCAGCAGCCGAACCCAGGGTATTAACTATGGCTACACCTTC.

The rearrangement uses TRBV15 and TRBJ2-3, with D maybe TRBD1 (5 bases). This CDR3 contains 15 residues. Trimming shortened V by 0 bases and J by 0 bases, and 7 bases separated the two germline ends. From germline, CDR1 is LNHNV and CDR2 YYDKDF (reference sequence). In nucleotides, the CDR3 is TGTGCCACCAGCAGAGATGGGGCTAGCACAGATACGCAGTATTTT. Amino acids: CATSRDGASTDTQYF.

This clone was seen only once. The chain links TRBV9 to TRBJ2-3, with 8 bases identical to TRBD2. The CDR3 contains 16 residues. Germline loops: CDR1 SGDLS, CDR2 YYNGEE. The V segment lost 0 bases and the J segment 2 bases; nucleotides outside the gene matches: 5. The CDR3 DNA sequence: TGTGCCAGCAGCGTAGCAGCGGGAGATCCCACAGATACGCAGTATTTT. Translating gives CASSVAAGDPTDTQYF.

The V and J genes are TRBV19 and TRBJ2-7, with 13 bases aligning to TRBD2. The ends lost 4 bases at V and 1 base at J; junction bases unmatched: 13. CDR1 is LNHDA, CDR2 SQIVND, per germline (reference sequence). There are 19 residues in the CDR3. The CDR3 loop reads CASSKAGLAGEVRSYEQYF. DNA for the CDR3: TGTGCCAGTAGTAAGGCCGGACTAGCGGGAGAAGTGAGGTCCTACGAGCAGTACTTC.

This rearrangement joins TRBV11-2 to TRBJ2-7; no clear D gene. The ends were cut back, 5 bases at V and 3 bases at J, with 20 bases in the middle. Germline lookup yields CDR1 SGHAT and CDR2 FQNNGV. The CDR3 is made up of 16 amino acids. CDR3 region: CASSLTSPNEFYEQYF. The DNA for the CDR3 is TGTGCCAGCAGCCTTACTTCACCCAATGAATTCTACGAGCAGTACTTC.

This clone showed up just once. The chain carries TRBV30 and TRBJ2-3, with 14 positions matching TRBD2. This CDR3 has 15 residues. The V and J ends lost 2 bases and 4 bases, in that order; junction bases with no gene match: 2. The germline gives CDR1 GTSNPN, CDR2 SVGIG (reference sequence). The CDR3 bases are TGTGCCTGGAGTCCGGGACTAGCGGGAGCAGATACGCAGTATTTT. This sequence encodes CAWSPGLAGADTQYF.

The chain employs TRBV6-1 and TRBJ1-6; no firm D call. This CDR3 is built from 11 residues. Trimming removed 6 bases from V and 7 bases from J, with 4 bases in between. Germline CDR1 MNHNS, CDR2 SASEGT. The CDR3 region has the DNA TGTGCCAGCAGGGAGAATTCACCCCTCCACTTT. This codes for CASRENSPLHF.